This T cell receptor beta chain was observed in a study of T cells in Graves' hyperthyroidism and ophthalmopathy. Blood dates from first hyperthyroidism diagnosis, before any ophthalmopathy symptoms. Each 10 ml fresh peripheral blood draw supplied the PBMCs. At least ten counts were recorded for this clonotype. The source material, RNA transcripts, was used to amplify TCR beta CDR3 regions. A first-round RT-PCR of the TCR CDR3 used the HTBI primer set. TCRdb reprocessed the multiplex PCR reads with MiXCR, giving one entry per CDR3 protein. Of over 700,000 distinct CDR3 sequences in the sample, roughly a sixth were seen once. V was pared by 1 base and J by 4 bases, with 8 bases between. The CDR3 spans 13 residues. Germline CDR1 is GTSNPN and CDR2 is SVGIG (reference sequence).

The specimen was blood. V usage is TRBV30 and J usage is TRBJ1-3; no definite D call. The clonotype originates from a woman between 45 and 65 years old with Graves' hyperthyroidism that later progressed to Graves' ophthalmopathy. CDR3 nucleotide sequence: TGTGCCTGGAGTGGATCCTTGGGAAACACCATATATTTT. It codes for CAWSGSLGNTIYF. Full variable domain (rest looked up from reference TRBV30 and TRBJ1-3): SQTIHQWPATLVQPVGSPLSLECTVEGTSNPNLYWYRQAAGRGLQLLFYSVGIGQISSEVPQNLSASRPQDRQFILSSKKLLLSDSGFYLCAWSGSLGNTIYFGEGSWLTVV.